These T cell receptor beta chains were read from a single sample in a study of T cell responses to AZD1222 COVID-19 vaccine. Using immunoSEQ multiplex PCR, the repertoire was profiled, and TCRdb retains in-frame clones only, with some absent. The data show 45,000 to 50,000 clones, with around 91% seen just once and approximately 5.3% held by the top ten. The sample consisted of peripheral blood, taken 28 days after the second AZD1222 dose. These receptors were taken from an adult who received the AZD1222 COVID-19 vaccine. The CDR3 runs from the conserved cysteine through the conserved F or W.

V,J,CDR3
TRBV27,TRBJ1-2,CASSYGTGGHGYTF
TRBV27,TRBJ2-3,CASSLFSGSTDTQYF
TRBV12-3/TRBV12-4,TRBJ2-4,CASSLLDIQYF
TRBV7-2,TRBJ2-5,CASSSGQPKDWETQYF
TRBV18,TRBJ1-2,CASSRDSLGGYTF
TRBV5-4,TRBJ2-5,CASSSGGGETQYF
TRBV5-4,TRBJ2-3,CASSVSGTSGTYTQYF
TRBV2,TRBJ2-5,CASSVNQETQYF
TRBV6-6,TRBJ2-7,CASSYPGTGDEQYF
TRBV5-1,TRBJ2-7,CASSLTLGHEQYF
TRBV6-5,TRBJ2-7,CASSYSPEGKDEQYF
TRBV5-6,TRBJ2-7,CASRGGRGTYEQYF
TRBV28,TRBJ1-2,CASSYLTSGGSGYTF
TRBV4-1,TRBJ2-2,CASSQGGLAGVGTGELFF